The source of this T cell receptor beta chain is a study of T cells in tuberculosis (dated by TCRdb to the late 2010s). Notes on the research overall: The study combined CD1B tetramers and high-throughput TCR immunosequencing to characterize T cells specific for the mycobacterial lipid antigen glucose monomycolate (GMM). In a South African clinical cohort, IGRA-negative adolescents, IGRA-positive adolescents with latent tuberculosis and adults with active tuberculosis were compared, with ten people in each group. PBMC from active tuberculosis patients were archived either before standard anti-tuberculosis treatment began or within 7 days of the start of that treatment.

Beyond this particular receptor, the publication reports: Smaller mean NN-distances to GMM-specific TCRs were observed in active tuberculosis TCR-alpha repertoires than in IGRA-negative controls, suggesting clonal expansion of GMM-specific TCRs. Clinical samples were selected based on which cryopreserved specimens were available, and the active tuberculosis cases were adults whereas the controls were adolescents. Smaller NN-distances were partly driven by shorter CDR3-alpha lengths in active tuberculosis patients, and statistical significance was not reached for the TCR-beta difference. With the diverse GMM-specific repertoire as input, a classifier achieved approximately 90% accuracy (AUROC 0.75 to 0.95), whereas GEM motif frequencies as input gave around 69% accuracy.

The germline V gene sets CDR1 to SNHLY and CDR2 to FYNNEI. The CDR3 spans 16 residues, from the cysteine through the phenylalanine. The entry retains the CDR3 DNA only, 48 bases that are in frame from base 1. Trimming leaves V shorter by 10 bases and J shorter by 0 bases, with the junction holding 10 bases beyond the gene matches. Per the publication, the time point label means: new active TB diagnosis, blood taken before or within 7 days of starting treatment. Patients with active tuberculosis were defined as newly diagnosed, HIV-seronegative South African adults aged 18 years or older. Confirmation of active tuberculosis came from positive sputum smear microscopy and/or a positive M. tuberculosis culture. Immunosequencing of unsorted cryopreserved PBMC covered, on average, around 100,000 T cells per clinical donor. TCR libraries were generated with the immunoSEQ multiplex PCR assay, using TCR-beta and/or TCR-alpha/delta assays for each sample. The amplified TCR libraries were sequenced using the Illumina high-throughput platform. As for the original processing: Clustering and dimensionality reduction relied on pairwise TCRdist distances among GMM-specific receptors from T cells that were either sorted ex vivo or expanded in vitro. Each clinical repertoire was assigned a mean NN-distance score, defined as the average TCRdist to the nearest 10% of tetramer-positive reference sequences. To compute GEM TCR motif frequency, the fraction of unique TCRs matching known GEM sequences by V/J usage and CDR3 length was calculated. Linear discriminant analysis with leave-one-out cross-validation, implemented in scikit-learn, was used to classify active tuberculosis. In its TCRdb copy, this immuneACCESS table keeps in-frame sequences only and misses some clones. Where compared with another copy, unresolved V genes explain less than half of these, and the others have no known cause. That table is the source of V, J and clone size, and D and trimming were worked out from the DNA. This sample is represented by 25,000 to 35,000 clones; around 90% of them were singletons. Jointly, the top ten make up 7% of the sample.

Remarks on this clone: Its recognized antigen is unknown. Base qualities are not recorded, but no much larger clone differs from it by a single base.

The sample here was PBMCs, taken at tuberculosis diagnosis. The V and J segments used are TRBV2 and TRBJ2-1; 9 bases in the junction line up with TRBD1. The clonotype originates from an adult with tuberculosis. Some clones in this sample may be carry-over from other donors' samples. The CDR3 is CATQDRGGDSYNEQFF. The DNA sequence reads TGTGCCACCCAGGACAGGGGAGGGGACTCCTACAATGAGCAGTTCTTC.